The source of this TCR beta chain is a study of blood T cell repertoires in COVID-19. Study-level background: The United States, Italy and Spain supplied acute and convalescent COVID-19 samples. PBMCs, B-cell-depleted T cells, or T cells were the source of the cDNA or gDNA that made up the material.

As handled by the study authors: Estimation of nucleated cell counts was performed using reference gene primer amplification. Sequencing used immunoSEQ multiplex PCR; TCRdb keeps in-frame clones, though not all of them. V, J and clone size derive from that table, while D and trimming were established from the DNA sequence. Of roughly 150,000 clones in the sample, approximately 80% were seen once. Germline V CDR1 and CDR2: GTSNPN, SVGIG (reference sequence). The CDR3 extends over 14 amino acids. The V gene lost 2 bases and the J gene lost 0 bases, with 10 bases spanning the gap. This clonotype was sampled from a woman aged 50 to 65 with acute or convalescent COVID-19. Specimen: peripheral blood. The chain employs TRBV30 and TRBJ1-2; tentatively, D is TRBD1 (5 bases). The CDR3 sequence is CAWSRGGANYGYTF. In nucleotides, the CDR3 is TGTGCCTGGAGTCGGGGGGGAGCTAACTATGGCTACACCTTC.